Each of the 3 T cell receptor beta chains below was sequenced from the same sample in a study of blood T cell repertoires in COVID-19. The data were produced by immunoSEQ multiplex PCR, yet TCRdb's version contains in-frame clones alone and is incomplete. The profile covers fewer than 100,000 clones, with roughly nine tenths appearing a single time and roughly 15% taken by the ten largest. The sequencing sample was made of peripheral blood. The receptors were sampled from a man older than 75 in a cohort sampled during active COVID-19.

This rearrangement joins TRBV4-2 to TRBJ1-2; tentative D call: TRBD1 (6 bases). CDR1 and CDR2 from the germline V gene are LGHNA and YNFKEQ. Trimming cost V 0 bases and J 0 bases, with 11 bases left between them. The CDR3 has 16 residues. CDR3 nucleotide sequence: TGTGCCAGCAGCCAAGATCTGGCAGGGGCTAACTATGGCTACACCTTC. This codes for CASSQDLAGANYGYTF.

This chain connects TRBV6-5 to TRBJ1-2; 10 nucleotides match TRBD1. Germline lookup yields CDR1 MNHEY and CDR2 SVGAGI. V lost 8 bases to trimming and J lost 5 bases; unmatched junction nucleotides: 8. The CDR3 totals 14 residues. CDR3 coding DNA: TGTGCCAGCGGGAAGGGACAGGGGTTATATGGCTACACCTTC. It translates to CASGKGQGLYGYTF.

This chain joins TRBV7-3 and TRBJ2-1; tentative D call: TRBD1 (5 bases). This CDR3 region has 16 residues. CDR1 is SGHTA, CDR2 FQGTGA, per germline. The V end lost 3 bases, the J end lost 4 bases, and 16 bases lay between the germline ends. CDR3 sequence (DNA): TGTGCCAGCAGCTTGCAAGGGTGGGGCATATACAATGAGCAGTTCTTC. This encodes CASSLQGWGIYNEQFF.